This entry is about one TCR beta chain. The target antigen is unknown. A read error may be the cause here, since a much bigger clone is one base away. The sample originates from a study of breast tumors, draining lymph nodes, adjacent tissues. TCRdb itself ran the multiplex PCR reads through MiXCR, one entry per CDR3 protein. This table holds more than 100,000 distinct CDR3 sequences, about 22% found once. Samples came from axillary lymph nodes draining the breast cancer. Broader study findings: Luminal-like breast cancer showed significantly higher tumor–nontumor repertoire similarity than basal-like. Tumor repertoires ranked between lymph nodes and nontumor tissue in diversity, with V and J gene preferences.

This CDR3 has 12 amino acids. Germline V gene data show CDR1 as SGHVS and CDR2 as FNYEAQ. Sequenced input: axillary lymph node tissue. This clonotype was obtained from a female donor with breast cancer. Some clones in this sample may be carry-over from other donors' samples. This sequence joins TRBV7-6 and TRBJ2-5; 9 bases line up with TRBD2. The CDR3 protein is CAGSLAGAPQYF. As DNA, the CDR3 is TGTGCCGGCAGCTTAGCGGGGGCCCCCCAGTACTTC. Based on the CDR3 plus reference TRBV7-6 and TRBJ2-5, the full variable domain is GAGVSQSPRYKVTKRGQDVALRCDPISGHVSLYWYRQALGQGPEFLTYFNYEAQQDKSGLPNDRFSAERPEGSISTLTIQRTEQRDSAMYRCAGSLAGAPQYFGPGTRLLVL.